The present T cell receptor (beta chain) was sequenced within a study of cytomegalovirus exposure and HLA in healthy donors. Study overall: Both the 120 or so validation repertoires and the approximately 640 first-cohort repertoires used the same platform, as reported by a later analysis.

Study-level results: In vitro data verified a few CMV-associated chains as specific for CMV antigens. The tendency of first-cohort TCR clusters to co-occur in the 120 validation repertoires was identified by a subsequent analysis.

With regard to this clone: Its cognate antigen is unknown.

The donors were part of the validation cohort of around 110 subjects. That cohort was separate from the first cohort, which comprised about 730 subjects. This table comes from immunoSEQ multiplex PCR, and its TCRdb copy is limited to in-frame clones, with some not included. Of approximately 160,000 clones detected, roughly nine tenths appear once; the ten largest clones hold roughly 3%. CDR1 is SGDLS and CDR2 is YYNGEE in the germline V gene. Trimming removed 4 bases from V and 0 bases from J; junction bases left unmatched: 11. This CDR3 region has 17 residues. Specimen: PBMCs. The chain is built from TRBV9 and TRBJ2-7; 9 bases map to TRBD1. The TCR was taken from a woman between 18 and 29 years old in good health and CMV-seropositive. The CDR3 region is CASSPTNPGQGSYEQYF. Here the CDR3 DNA reads TGTGCCAGCAGCCCAACTAACCCGGGACAGGGCTCCTACGAGCAGTACTTC.